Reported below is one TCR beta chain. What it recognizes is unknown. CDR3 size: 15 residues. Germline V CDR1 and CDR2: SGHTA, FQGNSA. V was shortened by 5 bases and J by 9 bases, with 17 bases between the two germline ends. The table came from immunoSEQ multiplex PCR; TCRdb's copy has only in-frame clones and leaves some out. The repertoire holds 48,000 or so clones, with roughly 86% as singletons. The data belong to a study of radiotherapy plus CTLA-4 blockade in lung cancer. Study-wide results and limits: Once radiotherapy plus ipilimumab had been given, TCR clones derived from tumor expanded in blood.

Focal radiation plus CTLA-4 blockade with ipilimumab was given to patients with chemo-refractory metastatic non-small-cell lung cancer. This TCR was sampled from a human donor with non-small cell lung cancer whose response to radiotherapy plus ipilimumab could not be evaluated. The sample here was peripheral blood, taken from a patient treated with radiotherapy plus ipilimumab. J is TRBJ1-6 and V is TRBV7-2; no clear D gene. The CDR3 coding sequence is TGTGCCAGCAGCCTAGAGACGAGCGGGCGTTCACCCCTCCACTTT. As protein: CASSLETSGRSPLHF.